This paragraph covers one T cell receptor (beta chain) sequence. Its target is not known. TCRdb itself ran the 5' RACE reads through MiXCR, one entry per CDR3 protein. The data contain around 200,000 distinct CDR3 sequences, 15% to 20% of them singletons. The record originates from a study of T-cell memory formation after mild COVID-19. Overall study results and limits: A balance of CD4 and CD8 characterized clones contracting day 15 to 85, whereas later expanders leaned CD4+.

The origin of this receptor is a man between 18 and 29 years old who had mild COVID-19 (a few samples of this study predate the infection). Cell type and time point are not known. Sequenced material: PBMCs or a T cell subset sorted from them (not recorded which).

The CDR3 sequence: CASSESGLNQPQHF. The CDR3 nucleotides read TGTGCCAGCAGTGAATCTGGGCTGAACCAGCCCCAGCATTTT. The chain recombines TRBV2 with TRBJ1-5; D uncertain. Deletions cut 2 bases from V and 7 bases from J, with 12 bases between. Germline V gene data show CDR1 as SNHLY and CDR2 as FYNNEI. There are 14 residues in the CDR3.